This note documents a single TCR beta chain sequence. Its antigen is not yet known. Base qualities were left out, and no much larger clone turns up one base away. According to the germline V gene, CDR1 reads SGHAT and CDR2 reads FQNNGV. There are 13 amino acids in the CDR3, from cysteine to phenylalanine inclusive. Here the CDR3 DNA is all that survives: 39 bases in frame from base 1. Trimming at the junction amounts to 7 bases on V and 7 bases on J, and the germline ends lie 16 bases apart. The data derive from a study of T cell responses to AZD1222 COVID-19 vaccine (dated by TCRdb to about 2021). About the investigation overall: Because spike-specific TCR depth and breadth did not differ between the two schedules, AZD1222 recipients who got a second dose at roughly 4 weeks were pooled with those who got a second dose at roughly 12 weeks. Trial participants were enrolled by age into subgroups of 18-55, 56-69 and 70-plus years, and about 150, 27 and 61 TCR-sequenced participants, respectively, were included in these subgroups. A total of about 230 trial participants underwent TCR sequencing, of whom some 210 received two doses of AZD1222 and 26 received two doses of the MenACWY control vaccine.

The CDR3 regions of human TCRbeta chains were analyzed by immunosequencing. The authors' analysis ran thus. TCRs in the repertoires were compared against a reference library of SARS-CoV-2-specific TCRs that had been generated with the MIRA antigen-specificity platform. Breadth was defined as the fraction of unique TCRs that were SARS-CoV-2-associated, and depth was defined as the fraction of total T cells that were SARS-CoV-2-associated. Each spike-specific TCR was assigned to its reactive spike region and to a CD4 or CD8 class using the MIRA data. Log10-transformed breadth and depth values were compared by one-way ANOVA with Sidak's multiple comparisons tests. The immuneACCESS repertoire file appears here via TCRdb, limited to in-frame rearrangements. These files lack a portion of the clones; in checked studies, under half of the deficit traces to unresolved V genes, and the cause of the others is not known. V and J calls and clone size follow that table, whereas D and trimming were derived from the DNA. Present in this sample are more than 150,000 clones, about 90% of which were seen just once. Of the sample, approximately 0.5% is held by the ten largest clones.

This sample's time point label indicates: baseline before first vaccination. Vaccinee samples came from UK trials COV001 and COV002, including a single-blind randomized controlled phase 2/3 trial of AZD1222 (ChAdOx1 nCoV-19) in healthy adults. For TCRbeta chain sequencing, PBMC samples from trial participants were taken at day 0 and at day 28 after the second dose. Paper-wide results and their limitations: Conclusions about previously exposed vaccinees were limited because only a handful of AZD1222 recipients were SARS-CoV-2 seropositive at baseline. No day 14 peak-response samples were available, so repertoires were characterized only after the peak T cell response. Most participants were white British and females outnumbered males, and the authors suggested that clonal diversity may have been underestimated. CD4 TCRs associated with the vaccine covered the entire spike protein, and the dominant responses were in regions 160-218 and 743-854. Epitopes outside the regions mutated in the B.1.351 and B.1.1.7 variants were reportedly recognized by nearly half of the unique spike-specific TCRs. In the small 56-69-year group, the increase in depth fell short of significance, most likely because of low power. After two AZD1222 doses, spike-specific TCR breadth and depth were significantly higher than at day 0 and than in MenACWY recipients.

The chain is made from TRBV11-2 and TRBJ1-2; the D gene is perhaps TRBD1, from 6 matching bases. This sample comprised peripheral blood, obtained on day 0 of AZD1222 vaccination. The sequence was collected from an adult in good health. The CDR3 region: CASTNGGEVGYTF. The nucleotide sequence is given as TGTGCCAGCACCAACGGGGGCGAAGTTGGCTACACCTTC.